This T cell receptor (beta chain) was found in a study of a mutant IDH1 vaccine in newly diagnosed glioma. On this clone itself: Its antigen is as yet unknown.

Noted time point: week 5, during vaccination. Vaccinated patients received 300 ug of mutant IDH1 20-mer peptide per dose, with topical imiquimod. TCRdb keeps only in-frame clones here, not all; method: immunoSEQ multiplex PCR. The data contain tens of thousands of clones, 85% to 90% of them seen just once; the ten biggest clones take up about 4.6%. CDR1 LGHNA and CDR2 YSLEER come from the germline V gene. The CDR3 covers 15 residues. Deletions cut 0 bases from V and 1 base from J, with 9 bases between. This material consisted of PBMCs, taken from a glioma patient whose treatment included an IDH1 peptide vaccine. The clonotype originates from a woman in her 40s with glioma. V is TRBV4-3 and J is TRBJ1-1; D gene ambiguous. The CDR3 DNA reads as TGCGCCAGCAGCCAAGATATTTTACAGAACACTGAAGCTTTCTTT. This sequence encodes CASSQDILQNTEAFF.